Here is one T cell receptor beta chain with its context. The junction departs from the called germline gene at one end, perhaps through a read error. These data come from a study of T cells in Graves' hyperthyroidism and ophthalmopathy. About the study: Peripheral blood draws took place at initial diagnosis, ahead of any treatment.

Clinical Activity Scores of at least 3, NOSPECS grades of at least 4 and durations under 3 months characterized ophthalmopathy patients. Exclusions: uncontrolled infection, other autoimmune disease, pregnancy, lactation. The CDR3 sequence is 16 residues long. Germline CDR1 and CDR2: LNHDA and SQIVND (reference sequence). Regions amplified from RNA transcripts were the TCR beta CDR3 regions. The HTBI primer set was used in a first-round RT-PCR of the TCR CDR3. TCRdb used MiXCR to reprocess the multiplex PCR reads, holding one entry per CDR3 protein. The sample contains roughly 640,000 distinct CDR3 sequences, 15% to 20% of which appear only once.

The sequence derives from a woman in her thirties or forties with Graves' ophthalmopathy. Sequenced material: blood. This chain joins TRBV19 and TRBJ1-5; TRBD1 might be the D (6 bases). CDR3 nucleotide sequence: TGTGCCAGTCGTATCGGGACACTAAGTAGCAATCAGCCCCAGCATTTT. Its translation: CASRIGTLSSNQPQHF.